These T cell receptor beta chains were read from a single sample in a study of blood T cell repertoires in COVID-19. The repertoire was sequenced with immunoSEQ multiplex PCR; TCRdb's copy has only in-frame clones and lacks some. This repertoire shows under 250,000 clones, 92% found once; its top ten account for around 1.2%. Sequenced input: peripheral blood. The source is a young man with acute or convalescent COVID-19. CDR3s include the opening cysteine and the closing phenylalanine or tryptophan. Clone size is stated in some rows and not others, as once, few, many or a class when expanded.

TRBV29-1,15,.,CSVATRDGGYNEQFF
TRBV18,15,.,CASSPTGQGNTEAFF
TRBV19,16,.,CASSMGPDRVASGYTF
TRBV7-9,16,.,CASSRGGGGSNQPQHF
TRBV3-1/TRBV3-2,14,.,CASSTDSHNSPLHF
TRBV5-5,15,.,CASRQLDRGGDGYTF
TRBV29-1,16,.,CSAKSQETTINTEAFF
TRBV2,18,.,CASSEGGTANTYQNIQYF
TRBV5-1,16,.,CASSLDLGALIYGYTF
TRBV7-8,14,.,CASSSPRGLRGYTF
TRBV11-2,19,once,CASSLDHGQDWLGGSEAFF
TRBV7-8,15,.,CASSLPRVGKNEQYF
TRBV30,13,.,CAWTGGGNQPQHF
TRBV28,12,.,CASSGQGLSQHF
TRBV28,16,.,CASLGTGSRDNYGYTF
TRBV2,16,few,CASTPEGTVPNQPQHF
TRBV27,15,.,CASSTYQSETDEQYF
TRBV29-1,13,.,CSTRGGTSNGYTF
TRBV29-1,11,.,CSVSDRFEAFF
TRBV5-4,14,.,CASSLKVAADTQYF
TRBV6-4,15,.,CASSDGAGDTGELFF
TRBV5-6,16,.,CASSFGPPPRHLAAFF
TRBV19,14,.,CASSPESGIGTQYF
TRBV12-5,14,.,CASGFGTGGRGYTF
TRBV19,13,.,CASSLTGVTEAFF
TRBV30,14,.,CAWSAARDTDTQYF
TRBV29-1,13,once,CSSLTGTRETQYF
TRBV27,13,.,CASSPTGPTEAFF
TRBV18,16,.,CASSYLDEGAPIGYTF
TRBV2,17,.,CASSANVPYSGANVLTF
TRBV15,12,.,CATSRDIDTQYF
TRBV7-3,16,.,CASSLEAGRVDQPQHF
TRBV5-8,16,.,CASSLGGLEANYGYTF
TRBV6-5,13,.,CASRREINSPLHF
TRBV14,14,.,CASSYETGDYGYTF
TRBV2,12,few,CAREGQGVTQYF
TRBV3-1/TRBV3-2,14,once,CASSPGTGGRGYTF
TRBV10-2,17,.,CASFPKKTASNTGELFF
TRBV5-1,15,.,CASSLGRDRNSPLHF
TRBV12-3/TRBV12-4,13,.,CASSATGVSGYTF
TRBV7-3,13,.,CASSAIGEETQYF
TRBV28,14,.,CASSLIGRNYGYTF
TRBV28,15,.,CASSIRQRGFYGYTF
TRBV5-1,16,.,CASSLGSGGPTGELFF